This is a list of T cell receptor beta chains from one sample in a study of T cell clonotyping in hematopoietic cell transplantation. The assay was immunoSEQ multiplex PCR, and TCRdb's table has in-frame clones only and misses some. The sample lists approximately 9,100 clones, more than 60% occurring once. The specimen was peripheral blood mononuclear cells, collected before stem cell transplant. These receptors were taken from a man aged 60-69 years with acute myeloid leukemia. Some clones in this sample may be carry-over from other donors' samples. Each CDR3 is given with its conserved first and last residue. Each record gives: V gene, J gene, D gene, clone size, CDR3 protein, CDR3 DNA. A D gene is named only where the DNA matches it firmly. Size tells how often a clone was seen (once, few, many) or the class of an expanded clone, and some rows leave it out.

v_gene: TRBV7-8; j_gene: TRBJ2-7; d_gene: -; abundance: -; CDR3aa: CASSQWAGTSYEQYF; CDR3nt: TGTGCCAGCAGTCAGTGGGCGGGGACCTCCTACGAGCAGTACTTC
v_gene: TRBV6-5; j_gene: TRBJ1-2; d_gene: -; abundance: -; CDR3aa: CASSPGTFGGYGYTF; CDR3nt: TGTGCCAGCAGTCCCGGGACCTTCGGAGGCTATGGCTACACCTTC
v_gene: TRBV20-1; j_gene: TRBJ2-1; d_gene: -; abundance: -; CDR3aa: CSASGYNEQFF; CDR3nt: TGCAGTGCTAGCGGATACAATGAGCAGTTCTTC
v_gene: TRBV6-1; j_gene: TRBJ1-1; d_gene: -; abundance: -; CDR3aa: CASSELGGAFF; CDR3nt: TGTGCCAGCAGTGAACTAGGGGGAGCTTTCTTT
v_gene: TRBV30; j_gene: TRBJ2-5; d_gene: TRBD1; abundance: -; CDR3aa: CAWSGDRGETQYF; CDR3nt: TGTGCCTGGAGTGGGGACAGGGGAGAGACCCAGTACTTC
v_gene: TRBV7-2; j_gene: TRBJ2-7; d_gene: TRBD2; abundance: -; CDR3aa: CASSLRLAGYEQYF; CDR3nt: TGTGCCAGCAGCTTACGACTAGCGGGGTACGAGCAGTACTTC
v_gene: TRBV5-1; j_gene: TRBJ2-1; d_gene: -; abundance: -; CDR3aa: CASSSQGVRANEQFF; CDR3nt: TGCGCCAGCAGCTCCCAAGGGGTGAGGGCCAATGAGCAGTTCTTC
v_gene: TRBV28; j_gene: TRBJ2-7; d_gene: -; abundance: -; CDR3aa: CASTWQGPNEQYF; CDR3nt: TGTGCCAGCACTTGGCAGGGACCCAACGAGCAGTACTTC
v_gene: TRBV30; j_gene: TRBJ1-1; d_gene: -; abundance: -; CDR3aa: CAWSAGSWNTEAFF; CDR3nt: TGTGCCTGGAGCGCAGGGAGTTGGAACACTGAAGCTTTCTTT
v_gene: TRBV13; j_gene: TRBJ1-2; d_gene: TRBD1; abundance: -; CDR3aa: CASSRIAAGQGQYGYTF; CDR3nt: TGTGCCAGCAGCCGAATCGCTGCTGGACAGGGCCAATATGGCTACACCTTC
v_gene: TRBV30; j_gene: TRBJ1-1; d_gene: TRBD1; abundance: -; CDR3aa: CAGTGEGWSRAFF; CDR3nt: TGTGCCGGGACAGGGGAAGGATGGAGCCGGGCTTTCTTT
v_gene: TRBV20-1; j_gene: TRBJ1-1; d_gene: -; abundance: -; CDR3aa: CSASMSFF; CDR3nt: TGCAGTGCTAGTATGTCTTTCTTT
v_gene: TRBV19; j_gene: TRBJ1-2; d_gene: -; abundance: once; CDR3aa: CASRNRDTEYGYTF; CDR3nt: TGTGCCAGTAGGAACCGGGACACGGAGTATGGCTACACCTTC
v_gene: TRBV5-1; j_gene: TRBJ2-3; d_gene: -; abundance: -; CDR3aa: CASSPGLGGDTQYF; CDR3nt: TGCGCCAGCAGCCCGGGCCTAGGGGGTGATACGCAGTATTTT
v_gene: TRBV11-3; j_gene: TRBJ2-5; d_gene: -; abundance: -; CDR3aa: CASSSGDSVQETQYF; CDR3nt: TGTGCCAGCAGCTCGGGGGACAGCGTACAAGAGACCCAGTACTTC
v_gene: TRBV19; j_gene: TRBJ1-1; d_gene: -; abundance: -; CDR3aa: CASSVQGTAFF; CDR3nt: TGTGCCAGTAGTGTACAGGGTACGGCTTTCTTT
v_gene: TRBV11-2; j_gene: TRBJ2-6; d_gene: TRBD2; abundance: -; CDR3aa: CAGGGAGANVLTF; CDR3nt: TGTGCCGGGGGAGGGGCTGGGGCCAACGTCCTGACTTTC
v_gene: TRBV20-1; j_gene: TRBJ2-3; d_gene: -; abundance: -; CDR3aa: CSASTDTQYF; CDR3nt: TGCAGTGCTAGCACAGATACGCAGTATTTT
v_gene: TRBV11-2; j_gene: TRBJ1-2; d_gene: -; abundance: -; CDR3aa: CASSLDRSGDYGYTF; CDR3nt: TGTGCCAGCAGCTTAGATCGATCAGGAGACTATGGCTACACCTTC
v_gene: TRBV13; j_gene: TRBJ2-2; d_gene: TRBD2; abundance: -; CDR3aa: CASSLEGGTSGTGELFF; CDR3nt: TGTGCCAGCAGCTTAGAAGGGGGGACTAGCGGGACCGGGGAGCTGTTTTTT
v_gene: TRBV7-2; j_gene: TRBJ1-2; d_gene: -; abundance: once; CDR3aa: CASSFDPDYGYTF; CDR3nt: TGTGCCAGCAGCTTCGATCCAGACTATGGCTACACCTTC
v_gene: TRBV7-9; j_gene: TRBJ2-1; d_gene: -; abundance: once; CDR3aa: CASSLTSYNEQFF; CDR3nt: TGTGCCAGCAGCTTGACTAGTTACAATGAGCAGTTCTTC
v_gene: TRBV14; j_gene: TRBJ2-7; d_gene: -; abundance: -; CDR3aa: CASSHAPGEQYF; CDR3nt: TGTGCCAGCAGCCACGCCCCCGGGGAGCAGTACTTC
v_gene: TRBV30; j_gene: TRBJ2-7; d_gene: TRBD1; abundance: medium-sized; CDR3aa: CALEGQGQHEQYF; CDR3nt: TGTGCCCTGGAGGGACAGGGGCAACACGAGCAGTACTTC
v_gene: TRBV30; j_gene: TRBJ1-2; d_gene: TRBD1; abundance: -; CDR3aa: CAWNRDRGEYGYTF; CDR3nt: TGTGCCTGGAACCGGGACAGGGGAGAGTATGGCTACACCTTC
v_gene: TRBV9; j_gene: TRBJ2-7; d_gene: TRBD2; abundance: -; CDR3aa: CASSEGTSGKYEQYF; CDR3nt: TGTGCCAGCAGCGAAGGTACTAGCGGGAAGTACGAGCAGTACTTC
v_gene: TRBV5-1; j_gene: TRBJ2-2; d_gene: -; abundance: -; CDR3aa: CASSLDSTGELFF; CDR3nt: TGCGCCAGCAGCTTGGACTCCACCGGGGAGCTGTTTTTT
v_gene: TRBV5-6; j_gene: TRBJ2-7; d_gene: TRBD1; abundance: -; CDR3aa: CASSPGQGSYEQYF; CDR3nt: TGTGCCAGCAGCCCTGGACAGGGGTCGTACGAGCAGTACTTC
v_gene: TRBV30; j_gene: TRBJ1-6; d_gene: -; abundance: -; CDR3aa: CAREDTGSYNSPLHF; CDR3nt: TGTGCCAGAGAGGACACAGGGTCCTATAATTCACCCCTCCACTTT
v_gene: TRBV4-1; j_gene: TRBJ1-4; d_gene: TRBD1; abundance: -; CDR3aa: CASSQSGGGGEKLFF; CDR3nt: TGCGCCAGCAGCCAGTCAGGGGGTGGTGGTGAAAAACTGTTTTTT
v_gene: TRBV7-9; j_gene: TRBJ1-1; d_gene: -; abundance: -; CDR3aa: CASGWGTEAFF; CDR3nt: TGTGCCAGCGGCTGGGGCACTGAAGCTTTCTTT
v_gene: TRBV2; j_gene: TRBJ2-3; d_gene: TRBD2; abundance: -; CDR3aa: CASSATSGDDGDTQYF; CDR3nt: TGTGCCAGCAGTGCGACTAGCGGGGACGACGGAGATACGCAGTATTTT
v_gene: TRBV5-1; j_gene: TRBJ1-1; d_gene: TRBD1; abundance: few; CDR3aa: CASSEQGALSSEAFF; CDR3nt: TGCGCCAGCAGCGAGCAGGGGGCGCTTAGTTCTGAAGCTTTCTTT
v_gene: TRBV6-1; j_gene: TRBJ1-3; d_gene: -; abundance: -; CDR3aa: CASSAIRTASGNTIYF; CDR3nt: TGTGCCAGCAGTGCTATCCGGACAGCCTCTGGAAACACCATATATTTT
v_gene: TRBV4-1; j_gene: TRBJ2-7; d_gene: TRBD2; abundance: once; CDR3aa: CASSQDWGGGADEQYF; CDR3nt: TGCGCCAGCAGCCAAGATTGGGGCGGGGGGGCCGACGAGCAGTACTTC
v_gene: TRBV28; j_gene: TRBJ1-5; d_gene: -; abundance: -; CDR3aa: CASSLLWVENQPQHF; CDR3nt: TGTGCCAGCAGTTTATTGTGGGTCGAAAATCAGCCCCAGCATTTT
v_gene: TRBV10-3; j_gene: TRBJ2-7; d_gene: TRBD2; abundance: -; CDR3aa: CATQGTSGSYEQYF; CDR3nt: TGTGCCACGCAAGGGACTAGCGGCTCCTACGAGCAGTACTTC
v_gene: TRBV30; j_gene: TRBJ1-1; d_gene: TRBD1; abundance: -; CDR3aa: CAWGTGFRGTEAFF; CDR3nt: TGTGCCTGGGGGACAGGTTTCCGCGGCACTGAAGCTTTCTTT
v_gene: TRBV5-1; j_gene: TRBJ2-7; d_gene: -; abundance: -; CDR3aa: CASSLSPGFEQYF; CDR3nt: TGCGCCAGCAGCTTGAGTCCTGGGTTCGAGCAGTACTTC
v_gene: TRBV9; j_gene: TRBJ2-7; d_gene: -; abundance: -; CDR3aa: CASSVAVRGRAEQYF; CDR3nt: TGTGCCAGCAGCGTAGCAGTCAGGGGCAGGGCCGAGCAGTACTTC
v_gene: TRBV15; j_gene: TRBJ2-2; d_gene: -; abundance: few; CDR3aa: CATSRDYSSGNTGELFF; CDR3nt: TGTGCCACCAGCAGAGATTACAGCTCCGGGAACACCGGGGAGCTGTTTTTT
v_gene: TRBV2; j_gene: TRBJ1-6; d_gene: -; abundance: -; CDR3aa: CASSPFQVYSYNSPLHF; CDR3nt: TGTGCCAGCAGCCCTTTTCAGGTGTACTCCTATAATTCACCCCTCCACTTT
v_gene: TRBV2; j_gene: TRBJ2-1; d_gene: -; abundance: once; CDR3aa: CASSDQGTNNEQFF; CDR3nt: TGTGCCAGCAGTGACCAGGGGACCAACAATGAGCAGTTCTTC
v_gene: TRBV5-1; j_gene: TRBJ1-2; d_gene: -; abundance: once; CDR3aa: CASRPTVWDTYGYTF; CDR3nt: TGCGCCAGCAGGCCTACCGTTTGGGACACCTATGGCTACACCTTC
v_gene: TRBV29-1; j_gene: TRBJ2-7; d_gene: TRBD1; abundance: -; CDR3aa: CSVEGQGYEQYF; CDR3nt: TGCAGCGTTGAGGGACAGGGCTACGAGCAGTACTTC
v_gene: TRBV2; j_gene: TRBJ1-1; d_gene: -; abundance: -; CDR3aa: CASSPPMNTEAFF; CDR3nt: TGTGCCAGCTCCCCGCCCATGAACACTGAAGCTTTCTTT
v_gene: TRBV1; j_gene: TRBJ2-3; d_gene: -; abundance: -; CDR3aa: CTSSPRTAGDLTDTQYF; CDR3nt: TGCACCAGCAGCCCCCGTACGGCGGGGGACCTCACAGATACGCAGTATTTT
v_gene: TRBV4-1; j_gene: TRBJ2-4; d_gene: -; abundance: -; CDR3aa: CASSQVKGINIQYF; CDR3nt: TGCGCCAGCAGCCAAGTGAAGGGGATAAACATTCAGTACTTC
v_gene: TRBV5-8; j_gene: TRBJ2-7; d_gene: -; abundance: -; CDR3aa: CASSLRYEQYF; CDR3nt: TGTGCCAGCAGCCTCCGTTATGAGCAGTACTTC
v_gene: TRBV11-2; j_gene: TRBJ1-5; d_gene: -; abundance: -; CDR3aa: CASSLGVGQPQHF; CDR3nt: TGTGCCAGCAGCTTAGGGGTCGGGCAGCCCCAGCATTTT
v_gene: TRBV2; j_gene: TRBJ2-5; d_gene: -; abundance: -; CDR3aa: CASSEEAQGWETQYF; CDR3nt: TGTGCCAGCAGTGAGGAGGCGCAGGGGTGGGAGACCCAGTACTTC
v_gene: TRBV25-1; j_gene: TRBJ1-2; d_gene: -; abundance: -; CDR3aa: CASSEPGVIYGYTF; CDR3nt: TGTGCCAGCAGTGAACCAGGGGTCATCTATGGCTACACCTTC
v_gene: TRBV6-1; j_gene: TRBJ1-5; d_gene: -; abundance: -; CDR3aa: CASSEASWGSNQPQHF; CDR3nt: TGTGCCAGCAGTGAAGCTTCATGGGGTAGCAATCAGCCCCAGCATTTT
v_gene: TRBV11-3; j_gene: TRBJ2-6; d_gene: -; abundance: -; CDR3aa: CASSPGTSGANVLTF; CDR3nt: TGTGCCAGCAGCCCAGGGACCTCTGGGGCCAACGTCCTGACTTTC